This entry features one T cell receptor beta chain sequence. What antigen it recognizes has not been identified. It has no much larger one-base neighbor in the sample; base qualities were not kept. TCR CDR3 regions were amplified from genomic DNA by multiplex PCR using the deep immunoSEQ assay. Genomic DNA extracted from each cell subset was distributed evenly over all wells of several immunoSEQ 96-well plates, and each plate served as one replicate. For sorted subsets, each replicate PCR was loaded with 200 ng genomic DNA, equivalent to some 31,000 T cell genomes. The purified libraries were quantified using a Qubit 3.0 fluorometer, sized with a Bioanalyzer 2100, and then quantified again using the KAPA Library Quantification kit. Every immunoSEQ 96-well plate was sequenced on a dedicated single-read 150-cycle Illumina NextSeq 550 flow cell. As for the original processing: Because the immunoSEQ output held only junctional sequences and lacked quality scores, the filtering could not match the filtering applied to full-length reads. To assign V/J genes and CDR3, sequences were annotated against IMGT germline references using PyIR, a Python wrapper for IgBLAST v1.9. Any read was removed if the V/J assignment was weak (E-value above 1e-6), the CDR3 was missing, or the read contained stop codons, out-of-frame junctions, or ambiguous translated residues. V3J clonotypes were defined as sequences sharing the same inferred V gene, J gene, and CDR3 amino acid sequence. Percentage overlap between repertoires was calculated by dividing the number of shared unique clonotypes by the size of the smaller repertoire. RTK rarefaction, the Chao1 estimator, and Recon v2.1 estimates of unobserved clonotypes were used to assess repertoire richness. Generation probabilities for all TCRbeta clonotypes obtained by the gDNA method from a handful of donors were computed using OLGA. Sourced from immuneACCESS, this table was stored by TCRdb with only in-frame sequences that have V and J called. A share of the clones is absent; for the studies checked, an unresolved V gene accounts for under half, and the remainder has no known explanation. The V and J calls and clone size are taken from that table; D and trimming were inferred from the DNA. Recorded for this sample are 2,500,000 or so clones; around 93% of them occurred a single time. 0.3% to 0.4% of the sample is taken by the ten largest.

The data originate from a study of shared clonotypes between healthy human individuals (dated by TCRdb to the early 2020s). Describing the broader study: The cohort included three men and a couple of women between 18 and 49 years of age. Per donor, leukapheresis produced somewhere between about 0.9 and 10 billion PBMCs. The study deeply sequenced blood TCR repertoires of five healthy adults to estimate repertoire size and the extent of clonotype sharing between individuals. To increase sequencing depth and limit assay-specific biases, different laboratories used diverse techniques to prepare libraries and sequence TCR repertoires. For each donor, three plates each were used for CD4 naive and CD4 memory, two plates were used for CD8 naive, and one plate was used for CD8 memory. Paper-wide results and their limitations: Sampling was limited to blood, and TCR repertoires in tissue likely differ from TCR repertoires in blood. Clonotypes shared by all four sorted-subset donors showed higher generation probabilities than non-shared clonotypes. Estimated clonotype richness was generally larger for naive than for memory subsets. Pairwise subsampling indicated that sequencing depth was expected to affect the degree of clonotype sharing among donors. Incomplete sequencing was indicated by rarefaction of sorted-subset datasets, despite the large sequencing depth. The genetic and exposure-history diversity represented was limited by the small number of donors. Sharing across several donors was observed for approximately 5% of naive CD4, about 3.2% of naive CD8, 2.3% of memory CD4, and over 0.3% of memory CD8 clonotypes.

The CDR1 and CDR2 encoded by the germline V gene (reference sequence) are SEHNR and FQNEAQ. Compared with germline, V lacks 7 bases and J lacks 3 bases; bases without a gene match: 3. The CDR3, from cysteine to phenylalanine, totals 14 residues. The only DNA kept is the CDR3, 42 bases in frame from the first base. The donors were healthy, HIV-negative adults with no recently reported acute infections or vaccinations. Only Caucasian adults living in Nashville, Tennessee, USA were represented among the donors. CD4+ T cells were enriched through magnetic negative selection, after which naive cells were positively selected on CD45RA and the remaining negative fraction served as the memory subset. Blood was obtained by leukapheresis, after which PBMCs were separated by Ficoll-Histopaque density gradient centrifugation and cryopreserved in liquid nitrogen vapor phase. Analytical flow cytometry was used to check the purity and quantity of every magnetically sorted T cell population. From each sorted fraction, genomic DNA was isolated and quantified by UV absorbance on a Nanodrop 2000c.

This sequence originates from a man aged 18 to 30 in good health. Some clones in this sample may be carry-over from other donors' samples. In this chain, TRBV7-9 is recombined with TRBJ2-1; TRBD2 agrees with 10 junctional bases. Specimen: naive CD4+ T cells from PBMCs. This specimen's cell subset or site label, interpreted: CD45RA+ positively selected. The sequenced DNA: TGTGCCAGCAACCTAGCGGGAGTCTACAATGAGCAGTTCTTC. Its product reads: CASNLAGVYNEQFF.